The 12 T cell receptor beta chains below all came from one sample that was sequenced in a study of cytomegalovirus exposure and HLA in healthy donors. PCR primers comprised 60 Vbeta and 13 Jbeta primers. Generated by immunoSEQ multiplex PCR, the TCRdb table keeps only in-frame clones and is missing some. Among approximately 130,000 clones listed, around three quarters were seen once. Specimen: PBMCs. Receptor source: a woman in her fifties or sixties in good health and CMV-seronegative.

The chain combines TRBV4-2 with TRBJ2-2, with 7 bases identical to TRBD2. The CDR3 is made up of 16 amino acids. J gave up 2 bases and V 4 bases, and 7 bases lay outside the gene matches. The germline V gene encodes CDR1 LGHNA and CDR2 YNFKEQ. The CDR3 nucleotides read TGTGCCAGCAGCCGAAGGAGCGGGGCCAACACCGGGGAGCTGTTTTTT. Residues: CASSRRSGANTGELFF.

The J gene is TRBJ2-1, the V gene TRBV7-9, with 7 positions matching TRBD2. The CDR3 runs 13 residues. Germline trimming cut 1 base from V and 8 bases from J; bases unmatched to any gene: 2. Looked up from germline, CDR1 is SEHNR and CDR2 is FQNEAQ (reference sequence). The CDR3: CASSLVAGDEQFF. The DNA of the CDR3 is TGTGCCAGCAGCTTAGTAGCGGGCGATGAGCAGTTCTTC.

The chain uses TRBV19 and TRBJ2-7; a possible D gene is TRBD2 (6 bases). The V end was cut by 3 bases, the J end by 2 bases, with 17 bases between. CDR1 is LNHDA, CDR2 SQIVND, per germline (reference sequence). This CDR3 spans 16 amino acids. CDR3 nucleotides: TGTGCCAGTAGTATTTATCTAGCGTACTTAACCTACGAGCAGTACTTC. This gives the protein CASSIYLAYLTYEQYF.

This chain joins TRBV15 and TRBJ2-5, with TRBD2 as a possible D gene (6 bases). This CDR3 has 14 residues. Trimming left V 1 base short and J 4 bases short, with 10 bases between. Germline values: CDR1 LNHNV, CDR2 YYDKDF (reference sequence). The CDR3 region is CATSRGGGSETQYF. The CDR3 DNA reads as TGTGCCACCAGCAGAGGTGGGGGGTCAGAGACCCAGTACTTC.

The chain links TRBV29-1 to TRBJ2-7; 12 bases are a match to TRBD2. This CDR3 spans 14 amino acids. The V segment lost 3 bases and the J segment 2 bases; nucleotides outside the gene matches: 2. CDR1 and CDR2 (germline): SQVTM, ANQGSEA. The CDR3 nucleotides read TGCAGCGTTGATCTAGCGGGAGGGACCTACGAGCAGTACGTC. It translates to CSVDLAGGTYEQYV.

The chain recombines TRBV30 with TRBJ2-7; 8 positions match TRBD1. In germline, CDR1 is GTSNPN, CDR2 SVGIG (reference sequence). The CDR3 runs to 13 residues. Unmatched junction bases numbered 5, after V lost 7 bases and J lost 0 bases. The DNA of the CDR3 is TGTGCCTCATGGACAGGGAGCTCCTACGAGCAGTACTTC. It specifies CASWTGSSYEQYF.

J is TRBJ1-2 and V is TRBV2, with D maybe TRBD1 (6 bases). CDR3 size: 14 residues. The ends were cut back, 8 bases at V and 3 bases at J, with 16 bases in the middle. The germline CDR1 and CDR2 sequences are SNHLY and FYNNEI. In nucleotides, the CDR3 is TGTGCCAGCCGCCTTCAGGGGCAGGACTATGGCTACACCTTC. Protein sequence: CASRLQGQDYGYTF.

The chain combines TRBV5-1 with TRBJ2-3, with D possibly matching TRBD2 (6 bases). V lost 0 bases, J lost 8 bases, and 16 bases lay in between. Germline V lookup: CDR1 SGHRS, CDR2 YFSETQ. This CDR3 comprises 15 residues. CDR3 coding DNA: TGCGCCAGCAGCTTGGAGGTGGCAGTCGGGGGTACGCAGTATTTT. It is translated as CASSLEVAVGGTQYF.

About this clone itself: Compared with germline, one end of the junction differs, possibly owing to a read error. The rearrangement links TRBV7-7 to TRBJ2-5; D is unresolved. The V gene's germline CDR1 is SSHAT and CDR2 FNYEAQ (reference sequence). The CDR3 is made up of 14 amino acids. CDR3 in DNA: TGTGCTAGCAGCTTATCCGGGTATGGGGAGACCCAGTACTTC. Translated: CASSLSGYGETQYF. Drawing the rest from reference TRBV7-7 and TRBJ2-5, the complete variable domain is GAGVSQSPRYKVTKRGQDVTLRCDPISSHATLYWYQQALGQGPEFLTYFNYEAQPDKSGLPSDRFSAERPEGSISTLTIQRTEQRDSAMYRCASSLSGYGETQYFGPGTRLLVL.

This sequence joins TRBV21-1 and TRBJ2-5; no check of the table's D call, TRBD1, against the DNA was made. TRBV21-1 is given as a pseudogene. The CDR3 has 15 amino acids. CDR3: CASSKEEWGEETQYF. The CDR3 bases are TGTGCCAGCAGCAAAGAAGAGTGGGGCGAAGAGACCCAGTACTTC.

The rearrangement uses TRBV6-5 and TRBJ1-2; D is undetermined. The CDR3 covers 10 residues. V shed 8 bases and J shed 7 bases, with 8 bases lying between them. Germline lookup yields CDR1 MNHEY and CDR2 SVGAGI. The CDR3 DNA follows: TGTGCCAGCTATCGAGGTGGCTACACCTTC. Its protein product is CASYRGGYTF.

The chain carries TRBV7-9 and TRBJ2-7; 9 bases fit TRBD1. With 5 bases clipped from V and 6 bases from J, the junction kept 11 bases outside the gene matches. Germline V gives CDR1 SEHNR, CDR2 FQNEAQ (reference sequence). CDR3 length: 15 amino acids. CDR3 amino acids: CASSPPRDRDTEQYF. In DNA, the CDR3 is TGTGCCAGCAGCCCCCCCCGGGACAGGGACACCGAGCAGTACTTC.